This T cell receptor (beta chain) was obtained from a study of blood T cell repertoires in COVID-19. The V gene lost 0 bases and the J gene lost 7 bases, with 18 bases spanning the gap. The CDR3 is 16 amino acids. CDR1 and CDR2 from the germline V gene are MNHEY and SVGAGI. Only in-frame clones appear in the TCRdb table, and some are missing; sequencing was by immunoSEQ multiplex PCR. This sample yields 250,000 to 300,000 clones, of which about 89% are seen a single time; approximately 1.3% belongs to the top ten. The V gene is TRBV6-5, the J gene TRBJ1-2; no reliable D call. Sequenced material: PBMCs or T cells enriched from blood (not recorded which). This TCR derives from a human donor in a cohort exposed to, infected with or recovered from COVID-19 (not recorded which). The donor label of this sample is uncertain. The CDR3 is CASSYSKIGRWAGYTF. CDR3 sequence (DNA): TGTGCCAGCAGTTACTCGAAGATAGGGAGATGGGCTGGCTACACCTTC.